This T cell receptor beta chain stems from a study of shared clonotypes between healthy human individuals (dated by TCRdb to the early 2020s). About the study as a whole: The cohort included a few men and a couple of women between 18 and 49 years of age. For each donor, three plates each were used for CD4 naive and CD4 memory, two plates were used for CD8 naive, and one plate was used for CD8 memory. The study deeply sequenced blood TCR repertoires of about 5 healthy adults to estimate repertoire size and the extent of clonotype sharing between individuals. To increase sequencing depth and limit assay-specific biases, different laboratories used diverse techniques to prepare libraries and sequence TCR repertoires. Between about 0.85 and 9.5 billion PBMCs per donor were obtained by leukapheresis.

TCR CDR3 regions were amplified from genomic DNA by multiplex PCR using the deep immunoSEQ assay. Genomic DNA extracted from each cell subset was distributed evenly over all wells of several immunoSEQ 96-well plates, and each plate served as one replicate. Each replicate PCR for sorted subsets received around 210 ng genomic DNA, equal to tens of thousands of T cell genomes. The purified libraries were quantified using a Qubit 3.0 fluorometer, sized with a Bioanalyzer 2100, and then quantified again using the KAPA Library Quantification kit. A separate single-read 150-cycle Illumina NextSeq 550 flow cell was used to sequence each immunoSEQ 96-well plate. Per the source publication's procedure: Because only junctional sequences without quality scores were contained in the immunoSEQ output, filtering matching that applied to full-length reads could not be performed. Sequences were annotated with PyIR, a Python wrapper for IgBLAST v1.9, and V/J genes and CDR3 were assigned using IMGT germline references. Reads were removed for weak V/J assignments (E-value above 1e-6), missing CDR3, stop codons, out-of-frame junctions, or ambiguous translated residues. A V3J clonotype was defined by an identical inferred V gene, J gene, and CDR3 amino acid sequence. The percentage overlap between two repertoires was calculated by dividing the number of shared unique clonotypes by the size of the smaller repertoire. RTK rarefaction, the Chao1 estimator, and Recon v2.1 estimates of unobserved clonotypes were used to assess repertoire richness. For all TCRbeta clonotypes obtained by the gDNA method from four donors, generation probabilities were computed with OLGA. The clones in this table, taken by TCRdb from immuneACCESS, are in-frame only. Not every clone is retained; where verified, under half of the shortfall comes from an unresolved V gene, and the cause of the rest is unknown. V, J and clone size reflect that table, while D and trimming were determined from the DNA. In this sample the table shows 2,100,000 or so clones, under 97% of which occur a single time. The leading ten clones occupy approximately 0.13% of the sample.

Taken from cysteine to phenylalanine, the CDR3 has 14 residues. CDR3 DNA only is kept here, 42 bases in frame from base 1. V lost 7 bases and J lost 4 bases, and the count of bases not matched to a germline gene is 7. The germline V gene gives CDR1 as SGHTA and CDR2 as FQGNSA. Donors were healthy HIV-negative adults with no recently reported acute infections or vaccinations. Only Caucasian adults living in Nashville, Tennessee, USA were represented among the donors. CD4+ T cells were enriched by magnetic negative selection, after which naive cells were positively selected on CD45RA and the negative fraction was taken as the memory subset. After blood collection by leukapheresis, PBMCs were isolated using Ficoll-Histopaque density gradient centrifugation and then cryopreserved in the vapor phase of liquid nitrogen. Purity and quantity of every magnetically sorted T cell population were checked by analytical flow cytometry. Each sorted fraction had its genomic DNA isolated and then quantified by UV absorbance on a Nanodrop 2000c.

The full study reports these points: Larger estimated clonotype richness was generally found for naive subsets than for memory subsets. Sampling was restricted to blood, and TCR repertoires in tissues likely differ from the TCR repertoires found in blood. Across four donors, approximately 5% of naive CD4, 3% to 4% of naive CD8, 2% to 2.5% of memory CD4, and approximately 0.4% of memory CD8 clonotypes were shared. Based on pairwise subsampling, the degree of clonotype sharing among donors was expected to be affected by sequencing depth. Compared with non-shared clonotypes, the clonotypes found in all four sorted-subset donors had higher generation probabilities. Incomplete sequencing was indicated by rarefaction of sorted-subset datasets, despite the large sequencing depth. The genetic and exposure-history diversity represented was limited by the small number of donors.

Turning to this clone: Its binding antigen is unknown. No base quality information exists; no much larger clone differs at one position.

The clonotype comes from a man aged 18 to 30 in good health. Sequencing was carried out using naive CD4+ T cells sorted from blood. In the paper's terms, the cell subset or site label means: CD45RA+ positively selected. Recombination connected TRBV7-2 to TRBJ1-2; 9 central bases correspond to TRBD1. CDR3 protein: CASTRTGDGYGYTF. The nucleotide sequence is TGTGCCAGCACTCGGACAGGGGACGGCTATGGCTACACCTTC.